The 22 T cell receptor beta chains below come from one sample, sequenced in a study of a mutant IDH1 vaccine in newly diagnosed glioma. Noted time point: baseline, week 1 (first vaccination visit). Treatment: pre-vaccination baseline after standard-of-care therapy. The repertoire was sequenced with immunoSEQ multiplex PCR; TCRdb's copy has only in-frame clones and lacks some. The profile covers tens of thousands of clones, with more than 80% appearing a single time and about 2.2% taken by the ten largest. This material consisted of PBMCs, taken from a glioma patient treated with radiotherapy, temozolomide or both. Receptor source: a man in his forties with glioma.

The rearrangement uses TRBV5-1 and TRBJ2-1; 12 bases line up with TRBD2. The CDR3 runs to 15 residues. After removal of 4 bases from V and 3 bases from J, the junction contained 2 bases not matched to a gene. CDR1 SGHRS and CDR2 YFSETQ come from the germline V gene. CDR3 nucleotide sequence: TGCGCCAGCAGCCTGGGACTAGCGGGCTACAATGAGCAGTTCTTC. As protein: CASSLGLAGYNEQFF.

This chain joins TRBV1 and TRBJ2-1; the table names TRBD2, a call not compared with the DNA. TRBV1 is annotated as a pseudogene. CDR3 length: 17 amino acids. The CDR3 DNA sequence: TGCACCAGCAGCCAAACCCCAACTAGACCAATCTACAATGAGCAGTTCTTC. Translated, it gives CTSSQTPTRPIYNEQFF.

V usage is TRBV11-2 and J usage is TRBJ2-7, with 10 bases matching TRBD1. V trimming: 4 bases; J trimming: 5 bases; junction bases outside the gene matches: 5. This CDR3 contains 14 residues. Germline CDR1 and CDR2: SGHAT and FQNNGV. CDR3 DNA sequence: TGTGCCAGCAGCTCGGACAGGGGGAGGCACGAGCAGTACTTC. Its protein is CASSSDRGRHEQYF.

CDR3 sequence (DNA): TGTGCCAGCAGCCCTTCTGCTACCCCAGGGGACGGCTACACCTTC. Its translation is CASSPSATPGDGYTF. The chain recombines TRBV7-9 with TRBJ1-2, with TRBD1 as a possible D gene (6 bases). The CDR3 is 15 amino acids. Trimming stripped 5 bases from V and 8 bases from J, with 21 bases between. Germline loops: CDR1 SEHNR, CDR2 FQNEAQ (reference sequence).

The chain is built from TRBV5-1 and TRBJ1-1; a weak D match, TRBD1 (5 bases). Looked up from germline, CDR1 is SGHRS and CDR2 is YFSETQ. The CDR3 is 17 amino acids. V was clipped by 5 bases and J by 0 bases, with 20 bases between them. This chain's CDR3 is CASRNPREGLMNTEAFF. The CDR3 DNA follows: TGCGCCAGCAGGAATCCTAGGGAGGGGCTAATGAACACTGAAGCTTTCTTT.

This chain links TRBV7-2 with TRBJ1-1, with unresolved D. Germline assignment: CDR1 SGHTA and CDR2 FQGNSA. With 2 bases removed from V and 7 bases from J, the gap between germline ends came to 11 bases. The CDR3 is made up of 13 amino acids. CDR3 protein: CASSLRADVEAFF. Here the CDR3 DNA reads TGTGCCAGCAGCTTAAGGGCTGATGTTGAAGCTTTCTTT.

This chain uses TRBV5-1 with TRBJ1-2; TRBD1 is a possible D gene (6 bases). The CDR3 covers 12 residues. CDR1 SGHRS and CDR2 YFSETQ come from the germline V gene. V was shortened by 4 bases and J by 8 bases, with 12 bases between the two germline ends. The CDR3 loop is CASSPTGSGYTF. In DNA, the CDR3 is TGCGCCAGCAGCCCAACAGGGTCCGGCTACACCTTC.

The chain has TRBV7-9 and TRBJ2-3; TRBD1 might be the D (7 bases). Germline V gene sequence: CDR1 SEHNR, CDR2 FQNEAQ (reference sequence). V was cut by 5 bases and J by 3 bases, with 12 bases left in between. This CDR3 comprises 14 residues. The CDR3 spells CASSRAGGTDTQYF. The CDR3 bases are TGTGCCAGCAGCCGGGCAGGGGGGACAGATACGCAGTATTTT.

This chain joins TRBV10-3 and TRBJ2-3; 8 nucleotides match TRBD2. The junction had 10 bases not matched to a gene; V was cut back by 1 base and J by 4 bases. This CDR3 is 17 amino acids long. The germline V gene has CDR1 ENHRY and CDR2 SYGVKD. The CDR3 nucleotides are TGTGCCATCAGTGAGTGGGGAAAAGCGGGAGCGGCAGATACGCAGTATTTT. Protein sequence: CAISEWGKAGAADTQYF.

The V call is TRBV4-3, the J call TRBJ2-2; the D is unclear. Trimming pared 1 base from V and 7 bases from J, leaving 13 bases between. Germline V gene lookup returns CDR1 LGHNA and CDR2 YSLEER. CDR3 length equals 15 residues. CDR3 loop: CASSQVFDLGGELFF. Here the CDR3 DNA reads TGCGCCAGCAGCCAAGTGTTTGATCTGGGCGGGGAGCTGTTTTTT.

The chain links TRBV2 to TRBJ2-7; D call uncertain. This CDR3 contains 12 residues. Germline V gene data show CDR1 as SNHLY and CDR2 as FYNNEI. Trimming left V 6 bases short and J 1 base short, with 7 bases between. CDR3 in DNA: TGTGCCAGCAGAACCTCATCCTACGAGCAGTACTTC. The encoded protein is CASRTSSYEQYF.

The CDR3 reads CASSPPQQTVYEQYF. The CDR3 nucleotides read TGCGCCAGCAGCCCACCCCAACAGACAGTCTACGAGCAGTACTTC. The chain is built from TRBV5-1 and TRBJ2-7, with a weak D call TRBD1 (5 bases). This CDR3 comprises 15 residues. V was clipped by 4 bases and J by 3 bases, with 17 bases between them. CDR1 and CDR2 (germline): SGHRS, YFSETQ.

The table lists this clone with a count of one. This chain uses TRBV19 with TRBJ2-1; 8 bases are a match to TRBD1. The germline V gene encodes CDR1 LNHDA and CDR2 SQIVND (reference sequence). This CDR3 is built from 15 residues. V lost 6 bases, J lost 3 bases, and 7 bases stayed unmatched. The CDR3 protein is CASSRTGWDYNEQFF. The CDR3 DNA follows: TGTGCCAGTAGCAGGACAGGGTGGGACTACAATGAGCAGTTCTTC. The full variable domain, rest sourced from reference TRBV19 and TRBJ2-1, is DGGITQSPKYLFRKEGQNVTLSCEQNLNHDAMYWYRQDPGQGLRLIYYSQIVNDFQKGDIAEGYSVSREKKESFPLTVTSAQKNPTAFYLCASSRTGWDYNEQFFGPGTRLTVL.

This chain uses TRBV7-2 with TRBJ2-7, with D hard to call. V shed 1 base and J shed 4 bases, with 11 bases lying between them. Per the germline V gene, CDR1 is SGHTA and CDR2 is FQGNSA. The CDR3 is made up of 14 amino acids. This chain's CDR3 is CASSLVTSVYEQYF. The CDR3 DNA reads TGTGCCAGCAGCTTAGTGACTTCGGTTTACGAGCAGTACTTC.

The chain's CDR3 is CASSLGGQYDEQFF. For the CDR3, the DNA is TGCGCCAGCAGCTTGGGTGGCCAGTATGATGAGCAGTTCTTC. The chain uses TRBV5-1 and TRBJ2-1; D gene uncertain. Trimming cost V 0 bases and J 8 bases, with 12 bases left between them. The CDR3 consists of 14 residues. Germline CDR1 and CDR2: SGHRS and YFSETQ. The whole variable domain, remainder taken from reference TRBV5-1 and TRBJ2-1, is KAGVTQTPRYLIKTRGQQVTLSCSPISGHRSVSWYQQTPGQGLQFLFEYFSETQRNKGNFPGRFSGRQFSNSRSEMNVSTLELGDSALYLCASSLGGQYDEQFFGPGTRLTVL.

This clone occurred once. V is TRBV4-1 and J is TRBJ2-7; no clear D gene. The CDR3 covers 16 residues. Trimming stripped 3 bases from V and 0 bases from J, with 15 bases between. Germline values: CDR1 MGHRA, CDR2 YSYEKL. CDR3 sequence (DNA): TGCGCCAGCAGCCAGGTAACCGGGTTCAGCTCCTACGAGCAGTACTTC. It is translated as CASSQVTGFSSYEQYF.

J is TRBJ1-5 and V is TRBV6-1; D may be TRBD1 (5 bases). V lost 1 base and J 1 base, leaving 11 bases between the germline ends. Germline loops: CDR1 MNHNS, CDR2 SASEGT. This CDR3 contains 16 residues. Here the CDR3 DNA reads TGTGCCAGCAGTGAAGGGTATCGGGGGAGCAATCAGCCCCAGCATTTT. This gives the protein CASSEGYRGSNQPQHF.

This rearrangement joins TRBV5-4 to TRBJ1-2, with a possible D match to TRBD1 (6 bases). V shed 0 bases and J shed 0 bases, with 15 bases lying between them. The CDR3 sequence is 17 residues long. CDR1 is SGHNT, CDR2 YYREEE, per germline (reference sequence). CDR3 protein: CASSLVAGVLANYGYTF. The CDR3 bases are TGTGCCAGCAGCTTGGTAGCAGGGGTGCTAGCTAACTATGGCTACACCTTC.

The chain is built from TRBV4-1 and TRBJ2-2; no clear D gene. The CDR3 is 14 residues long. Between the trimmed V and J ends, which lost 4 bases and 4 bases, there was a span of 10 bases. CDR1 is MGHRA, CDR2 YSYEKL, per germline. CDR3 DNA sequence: TGCGCCAGCAGCCCCGACTCCGCCACCGGGGAGCTGTTTTTT. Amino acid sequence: CASSPDSATGELFF.

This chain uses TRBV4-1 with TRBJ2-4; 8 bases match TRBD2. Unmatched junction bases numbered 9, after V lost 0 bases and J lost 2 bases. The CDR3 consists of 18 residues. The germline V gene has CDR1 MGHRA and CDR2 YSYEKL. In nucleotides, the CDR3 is TGCGCCAGCAGCCAAGAAGGGACTAGGGCCCGGCCCAAAAACATTCAGTACTTC. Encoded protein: CASSQEGTRARPKNIQYF.

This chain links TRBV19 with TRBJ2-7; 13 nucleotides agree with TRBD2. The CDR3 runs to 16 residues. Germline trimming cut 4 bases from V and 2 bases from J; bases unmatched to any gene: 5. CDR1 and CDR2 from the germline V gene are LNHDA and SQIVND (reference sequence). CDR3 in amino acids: CASSTHTSGRAYEQYF. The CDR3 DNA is TGTGCCAGTAGTACCCATACTAGCGGGAGGGCCTACGAGCAGTACTTC.

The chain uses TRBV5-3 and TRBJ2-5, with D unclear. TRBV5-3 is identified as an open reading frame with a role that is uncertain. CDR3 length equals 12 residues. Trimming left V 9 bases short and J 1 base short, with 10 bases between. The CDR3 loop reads CAMPGSQETQYF. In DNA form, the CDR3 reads TGTGCCATGCCGGGTTCCCAAGAGACCCAGTACTTC.